One and the same sample provided the 10 T cell receptor beta chains below, sequenced in a study of T cell responses to AZD1222 COVID-19 vaccine. The protocol was immunoSEQ multiplex PCR, while the TCRdb copy is restricted to in-frame clones and leaves out a portion. The profile shows some 140,000 clones, approximately 85% of them singletons. The sequencing here drew on peripheral blood, taken 28 days after the second dose of the MenACWY control vaccine. The receptors were gathered from an adult who received the MenACWY meningococcal vaccine as a control.

The rearrangement uses TRBV2 and TRBJ1-2, with TRBD1 as a possible D gene (6 bases). The CDR3 is 14 amino acids. V gave up 10 bases and J gave up 4 bases, with 19 bases separating them. Germline CDR1 and CDR2: SNHLY and FYNNEI. The CDR3 protein is CATYNGDNFYGYTF. CDR3 DNA sequence: TGTGCCACATACAACGGGGACAACTTCTATGGCTACACCTTC.

This chain joins TRBV5-1 and TRBJ2-1; tentative D call: TRBD2 (6 bases). Germline V gives CDR1 SGHRS, CDR2 YFSETQ. This CDR3 region has 15 residues. V lost 3 bases to trimming and J lost 7 bases, with 17 bases between them. For the CDR3, the DNA is TGCGCCAGCAGCTCTGGGGGGACCCTCGGGAATGAGCAGTTCTTC. Translation gives CASSSGGTLGNEQFF.

This clone was seen only a few times. This chain connects TRBV6-5 to TRBJ1-2; a possible D gene is TRBD1 (5 bases). With 6 bases removed from V and 14 bases from J, the gap between germline ends came to 16 bases. Germline values: CDR1 MNHEY, CDR2 SVGAGI. This CDR3 is built from 11 residues. CDR3 residues: CASSHRGEETF. The CDR3 DNA reads TGTGCCAGCAGCCACCGGGGGGAAGAGACCTTC.

The chain links TRBV24-1 to TRBJ2-2, with 8 bases lining up with TRBD1. The length of the CDR3 is 15 residues. V lost 3 bases to trimming and J lost 7 bases; unmatched junction nucleotides: 6. Germline loops: CDR1 KGHDR, CDR2 SFDVKD. The CDR3 DNA reads as TGTGCCACCAGTGATCAACAGGGGGGTAACGGGGAGCTGTTTTTT. This codes for CATSDQQGGNGELFF.

This clone was counted a single time. The V and J genes are TRBV5-1 and TRBJ2-5, with 7 bases fitting TRBD1. Germline CDR1 reads SGHRS; CDR2 reads YFSETQ. Trimming removed 3 bases from V and 3 bases from J; junction bases left unmatched: 8. The CDR3 spans 15 residues. The CDR3 nucleotides are TGCGCCAGCAGCTCCTTTCCAGGGGGAAAAGAGACCCAGTACTTC. It is translated as CASSSFPGGKETQYF.

This clone was detected once. CDR3 protein: CASSLPPGSGNTIYF. The DNA of the CDR3 is TGTGCCAGCAGTTTACCCCCGGGGTCTGGAAACACCATATATTTT. This sequence joins TRBV28 and TRBJ1-3, with no clear D. V gave up 2 bases and J gave up 1 base, with 9 bases separating them. In germline, CDR1 is MDHEN, CDR2 SYDVKM. The CDR3 is 15 residues long.

This chain connects TRBV2 to TRBJ2-3, with 8 bases aligning to TRBD2. The ends lost 4 bases at V and 4 bases at J; junction bases unmatched: 4. The CDR3 covers 14 residues. The germline gives CDR1 SNHLY, CDR2 FYNNEI. Here the CDR3 reads CASSVAGRADTQYF. Written as DNA, the CDR3 is TGTGCCAGCAGTGTAGCGGGAAGAGCAGATACGCAGTATTTT.

The rearrangement joins TRBV5-1 to TRBJ2-5; 15 bases line up with TRBD2. The CDR3 spans 17 residues. Germline loops: CDR1 SGHRS, CDR2 YFSETQ. V lost 3 bases, J lost 0 bases, and 3 bases stayed unmatched. CDR3 region: CASSSGLAGGNQETQYF. The CDR3 DNA reads TGCGCCAGCAGCTCGGGACTAGCGGGAGGCAACCAAGAGACCCAGTACTTC.

J is TRBJ2-3 and V is TRBV5-1; 7 nucleotides match TRBD1. The germline gives CDR1 SGHRS, CDR2 YFSETQ. With V trimmed by 1 base and J by 6 bases, 5 bases remained unmatched. This CDR3 has 14 residues. CDR3 region: CASSLNAGGDTQYF. CDR3 DNA: TGCGCCAGCAGCTTGAACGCAGGGGGTGATACGCAGTATTTT.

The chain uses TRBV6-5 and TRBJ1-5; D possibly corresponds to TRBD1 (6 bases). The CDR3 is made up of 13 amino acids. Per the germline V gene, CDR1 is MNHEY and CDR2 is SVGAGI. V lost 4 bases and J 6 bases, leaving 10 bases between the germline ends. The CDR3 loop reads CASSSGGLQPQHF. The CDR3 nucleotides read TGTGCCAGCAGTTCGGGGGGGCTTCAGCCCCAGCATTTT.